This T cell receptor beta chain was captured by sequencing in a study of blood T cell repertoires in COVID-19. Study-level background: The cDNA or gDNA used as material had been derived from T cells, B-cell-depleted T cells, or PBMCs.

V shed 6 bases and J 7 bases; nucleotides not matched to a gene: 8. The CDR3 contains 15 residues. The V gene's germline CDR1 is MNHEY and CDR2 SVGAGI. Using immunoSEQ multiplex PCR, the repertoire was profiled, and TCRdb retains in-frame clones only, with some absent. This sample has about 160,000 clones; under 85% occur once, and the top ten carry approximately 3%. The specimen was peripheral blood. The receptor's source is a man aged 70 or older with acute or convalescent COVID-19. The rearrangement uses TRBV6-5 and TRBJ1-4, with TRBD1 identical over 10 bases. The CDR3 nucleotides are TGTGCCAGCAGATTCGGGACAGGGGATGTTGAAAAACTGTTTTTT. Translating gives CASRFGTGDVEKLFF.